The 28 T cell receptor beta chains presented below share a single source sample, sequenced in a study of naive and memory T cell subsets. The sample's treatment: skin biopsy from PPD injection site in Mantoux-positive individual. Unsorted total RNA, roughly 1 to 1000 ng, was DNase treated before reverse transcription. Blood and skin TCR RNA was reverse transcribed with alpha and beta constant primers. TCRdb re-derived calls from the UMI-ligation and nested PCR reads in MiXCR, one entry per CDR3 protein. The sample yields under 20,000 distinct CDR3 sequences, roughly 9% seen once. This material consisted of skin, taken from a tuberculin skin test site. The origin of the receptors is an adult in good health.

This clonotype was found a few times. This could be a read error, since a much larger clone is one nucleotide away. This rearrangement joins TRBV13 to TRBJ2-7; no clear D gene. This CDR3 region has 11 residues. V was trimmed by 5 bases and J by 5 bases, leaving 7 bases between them. Germline values: CDR1 PRHDT, CDR2 FYEKMQ (reference sequence). CDR3: CASSRAHEQYF. In DNA form, the CDR3 reads TGTGCCAGCAGCCGAGCCCACGAGCAGTACTTC.

This clonotype ranks as medium-sized. The chain joins TRBV29-1 to TRBJ2-6; D ambiguous. Germline CDR1 reads SQVTM; CDR2 reads ANQGSEA. Trimming took 6 bases from V and 1 from J, leaving 7 bases between them. The CDR3 covers 13 residues. This CDR3 is CSVGESGANVLTF. The DNA of the CDR3 is TGCAGCGTAGGAGAATCTGGGGCCAACGTCCTGACTTTC. The variable domain in full, completed from reference TRBV29-1 and TRBJ2-6, reads SAVISQKPSRDICQRGTSLTIQCQVDSQVTMMFWYRQQPGQSLTLIATANQGSEATYESGFVIDKFPISRPNLTFSTLTVSNMSPEDSSIYLCSVGESGANVLTFGAGSRLTVL.

This chain links TRBV29-1 with TRBJ1-1; TRBD1 might be the D (5 bases). The CDR3 runs to 11 residues. V was pared by 3 bases and J by 7 bases, with 9 bases between. CDR1 is SQVTM, CDR2 ANQGSEA, per germline. The CDR3 loop reads CSVDKGIEAFF. The CDR3 coding sequence is TGCAGCGTTGACAAGGGGATTGAAGCTTTCTTT. Based on the CDR3 plus reference TRBV29-1 and TRBJ1-1, the full variable domain is SAVISQKPSRDICQRGTSLTIQCQVDSQVTMMFWYRQQPGQSLTLIATANQGSEATYESGFVIDKFPISRPNLTFSTLTVSNMSPEDSSIYLCSVDKGIEAFFGQGTRLTVV.

This clonotype was found many times. The genes are TRBV11-2 and TRBJ2-6, with no clear D. Germline CDR1 SGHAT, CDR2 FQNNGV. V was clipped by 5 bases and J by 0 bases, with 8 bases between them. The CDR3 is 15 residues long. The CDR3 sequence: CASSPFYSGANVLTF. CDR3 nucleotides: TGTGCCAGCAGCCCTTTCTACTCTGGGGCCAACGTCCTGACTTTC.

This clonotype was found a few times. The chain has TRBV11-2 and TRBJ2-3; TRBD2 matches at 9 bases. CDR1 is SGHAT and CDR2 is FQNNGV in the germline V gene. V shed 4 bases and J 0 bases; nucleotides not matched to a gene: 11. This CDR3 comprises 18 residues. CDR3 sequence reads: CASSSLGLSGGSTDTQYF. Here the CDR3 DNA reads TGTGCCAGCAGCTCCCTCGGGCTTAGCGGGGGAAGCACAGATACGCAGTATTTT.

This clonotype showed up many times. V usage is TRBV2 and J usage is TRBJ2-7; 8 bases map to TRBD1. The CDR3 consists of 16 residues. Germline V CDR1 and CDR2: SNHLY, FYNNEI. V shed 1 base, J shed 2 bases, and the junction held 7 bases outside the gene matches. CDR3 in amino acids: CASSEVQGANPYEQYF. CDR3 nucleotides: TGTGCCAGCAGTGAAGTTCAGGGGGCGAACCCCTACGAGCAGTACTTC. The complete variable domain, with remaining parts taken from reference TRBV2 and TRBJ2-7, reads EPEVTQTPSHQVTQMGQEVILRCVPISNHLYFYWYRQILGQKVEFLVSFYNNEISEKSEIFDDQFSVERPDGSNFTLKIRSTKLEDSAMYFCASSEVQGANPYEQYFGPGTRLTVT.

A few counts support this clonotype. V is TRBV5-1 and J is TRBJ1-2; D is perhaps TRBD1 (5 bases). Germline CDR1 is SGHRS and CDR2 is YFSETQ. V was pared by 0 bases and J by 5 bases, with 20 bases between. This CDR3 has 17 amino acids. CDR3 residues: CASSLEPTALGEYGYTF. The CDR3 bases are TGCGCCAGCAGCTTGGAGCCGACAGCATTAGGAGAGTATGGCTACACCTTC.

This chain joins TRBV7-9 and TRBJ1-2; no clear D gene. CDR1 is SEHNR and CDR2 is FQNEAQ in the germline V gene (reference sequence). V lost 8 bases and J 5 bases, leaving 21 bases between the germline ends. The CDR3 is 15 amino acids. The CDR3 sequence: CASHPSAGDVYGYTF. The CDR3, as DNA: TGTGCCAGCCACCCGTCAGCAGGCGACGTTTATGGCTACACCTTC. The whole variable domain, filled in from reference TRBV7-9 and TRBJ1-2, reads DTGVSQNPRHKITKRGQNVTFRCDPISEHNRLYWYRQTLGQGPEFLTYFQNEAQLEKSRLLSDRFSAERPKGSFSTLEIQRTEQGDSAMYLCASHPSAGDVYGYTFGSGTRLTVV.

V and J are TRBV28 and TRBJ1-4, with D possibly being TRBD1 (5 bases). V shed 3 bases and J shed 9 bases, with 14 bases lying between them. The CDR3 has 14 amino acids. CDR1 is MDHEN, CDR2 SYDVKM, per germline. CDR3 protein: CASSFDQGRKKLFF. CDR3 sequence (DNA): TGTGCCAGCAGTTTTGATCAGGGTAGGAAAAAACTGTTTTTT.

This clonotype was detected many times. A single base separates this from a much larger clone, so it may be a read error. The rearrangement uses TRBV29-1 and TRBJ1-1, with D possibly being TRBD1 (6 bases). This CDR3 contains 13 residues. Germline CDR1 SQVTM, CDR2 ANQGSEA. The V and J ends lost 5 bases and 1 base respectively, with 11 bases between them. In nucleotides, the CDR3 is TGCAGCGTTCAAACACAGGGGAACACTGAAGCTTTCTTT. Amino acids: CSVQTQGNTEAFF.

This clonotype was observed many times. V and J are TRBV7-9 and TRBJ2-1, with 10 bases lining up with TRBD2. The germline V gene has CDR1 SEHNR and CDR2 FQNEAQ (reference sequence). There are 14 residues in the CDR3. V dropped 5 bases and J dropped 5; count of bases not matched to a gene: 3. CDR3: CASSLGTSDNEQFF. CDR3 sequence (DNA): TGTGCCAGCAGCCTCGGGACTAGCGACAATGAGCAGTTCTTC.

The table lists this clonotype with a few counts. The chain couples TRBV5-1 to TRBJ2-7, with 7 bases fitting TRBD2. V trimming: 1 base; J trimming: 4 bases; junction bases outside the gene matches: 8. The CDR3 is made up of 15 amino acids. Germline V gene data show CDR1 as SGHRS and CDR2 as YFSETQ. The CDR3 region has the DNA TGCGCCAGCAGCTTGCTAGCGGTAGCTGGGTACGAGCAGTACTTC. Encoded protein: CASSLLAVAGYEQYF.

This clonotype is medium-sized in the sample. The chain joins TRBV6-4 to TRBJ2-2; D is perhaps TRBD2 (5 bases). Germline V gene lookup returns CDR1 MRHNA and CDR2 SNTAGT. This CDR3 spans 13 amino acids. Trimming removed 3 bases at V and 6 bases at J, with 8 bases between. The CDR3 loop reads CASSEEDPGELFF. CDR3 nucleotides: TGTGCCAGCAGTGAGGAGGACCCCGGGGAGCTGTTTTTT.

The rearrangement uses TRBV5-1 and TRBJ2-7; D remains ambiguous. From germline, CDR1 is SGHRS and CDR2 YFSETQ. V was clipped by 0 bases and J by 2 bases, with 9 bases between them. The CDR3 extends over 14 amino acids. CDR3 loop: CASSLAGLAYEQYF. The CDR3, as DNA: TGCGCCAGCAGCTTGGCCGGTCTAGCCTACGAGCAGTACTTC.

The chain joins TRBV25-1 to TRBJ1-5; D is uncertain. Germline loops: CDR1 MGHDK, CDR2 SYGVNS. V was pared by 2 bases and J by 0 bases, with 8 bases between. The length of the CDR3 is 15 residues. As DNA, the CDR3 is TGTGCCAGCAGTGAACACGGTAATAGCAATCAGCCCCAGCATTTT. It yields the protein CASSEHGNSNQPQHF.

A single count supports this clonotype. The V gene is TRBV10-1, the J gene TRBJ1-1; D may be TRBD1 (6 bases). The CDR3 length is 14 residues. Germline V gene sequence: CDR1 WNHNN, CDR2 SYGVQD (reference sequence). V lost 6 bases and J 4 bases, leaving 15 bases between the germline ends. The CDR3 reads CASSPSRGSTEAFF. The CDR3 nucleotides read TGCGCCAGCAGCCCTTCCAGGGGAAGCACTGAAGCTTTCTTT.

There are many counts of this clonotype. The chain uses TRBV12-3 or TRBV12-4 and TRBJ1-4; 8 nucleotides align to TRBD1. This CDR3 is built from 14 residues. The junction had 10 bases not matched to a gene; V was cut back by 6 bases and J by 10 bases. The CDR3 DNA reads as TGTGCCAGCAGCCGCGGACAGGGTGGGGGAAAACTGTTTTTT. Encoded protein: CASSRGQGGGKLFF.

This clonotype was detected only a few times. The gene calls are TRBV4-2 and TRBJ1-2; TRBD1 agrees at 9 bases. The ends lost 4 bases at V and 0 bases at J; junction bases unmatched: 6. CDR1 and CDR2 from the germline V gene are LGHNA and YNFKEQ. The CDR3 is 16 amino acids. CDR3 nucleotide sequence: TGTGCCAGCAGCCGCGACAGGGGGGCCGCTAACTATGGCTACACCTTC. As protein: CASSRDRGAANYGYTF.

V usage is TRBV4-1 and J usage is TRBJ1-5; TRBD1 matches 9 bases. The length of the CDR3 is 15 residues. Losses at the gene ends were 2 bases for V and 4 bases for J; bases not matched to a gene: 3. CDR1 MGHRA and CDR2 YSYEKL come from the germline V gene. This chain's CDR3 is CASSQTGTGNQPQHF. The CDR3 DNA is TGCGCCAGCAGCCAAACCGGGACAGGGAATCAGCCCCAGCATTTT.

The chain joins TRBV29-1 to TRBJ1-2, with TRBD1 identical over 8 bases. The V and J ends lost 6 bases and 0 bases, in that order; junction bases with no gene match: 3. This CDR3 is built from 13 residues. Germline loops: CDR1 SQVTM, CDR2 ANQGSEA. The CDR3 nucleotides read TGCAGCGTCCAACAGGGGGCTAACTATGGCTACACCTTC. Protein sequence: CSVQQGANYGYTF.

With regard to this clonotype: In this CDR3 the conserved last residue, phenylalanine or tryptophan, is missing, so a read error is likely. The chain couples TRBV28 to TRBJ1-1; 12 bases are shared with TRBD1. The V and J ends lost 3 bases and 11 bases, in that order; junction bases with no gene match: 13. Germline V lookup: CDR1 MDHEN, CDR2 SYDVKM. The CDR3 has 16 amino acids. The CDR3 DNA reads as TGTGCCAGCAGTTTCCTCCGGGACAGGGGGCTGCCTGGTGCTTTCTCT. Translating gives CASSFLRDRGLPGAFS.

The V call is TRBV12-3 or TRBV12-4, the J call TRBJ2-5; unclear D gene. CDR3 length: 11 residues. Between the trimmed V and J ends, which lost 6 bases and 2 bases, there was a span of 4 bases. This CDR3 is CASSQQETQYF. CDR3 nucleotides: TGTGCCAGCAGCCAACAAGAGACCCAGTACTTC.

This clonotype was recorded at least ten times. The J gene is TRBJ2-7, the V gene TRBV10-1; TRBD2 agrees at 8 bases. This CDR3 spans 12 amino acids. Germline CDR1 WNHNN, CDR2 SYGVQD (reference sequence). The CDR3 nucleotides read TGCCCACCCCAGCGGGGGAGCTACGAGCAGTACTTC. It codes for CPPQRGSYEQYF.

This clonotype was seen a handful of times. V usage is TRBV6-5 and J usage is TRBJ2-6, with 8 nucleotides matching TRBD1. Germline CDR1 MNHEY, CDR2 SVGAGI. V was pared by 6 bases and J by 0 bases, with 10 bases of the junction left unmatched. The CDR3 covers 18 residues. CDR3 coding DNA: TGTGCCAGCAGGGCGACAGGGGCGGGGAGCTCTGGGGCCAACGTCCTGACTTTC. Translation: CASRATGAGSSGANVLTF.

This clonotype was counted at least ten times. This CDR3 reads CASSSIGLAGGSNEQFF. The CDR3 DNA is TGTGCCAGCAGTTCGATTGGACTAGCGGGAGGTTCCAATGAGCAGTTCTTC. The J gene is TRBJ2-1, the V gene TRBV28, with 14 bases lining up with TRBD2. Trimming cost V 4 bases and J 6 bases; bases outside gene matches: 8. CDR1 and CDR2 from the germline V gene are MDHEN and SYDVKM. CDR3 length: 17 residues. The full variable domain, its missing parts supplied by reference TRBV28 and TRBJ2-1, is DVKVTQSSRYLVKRTGEKVFLECVQDMDHENMFWYRQDPGLGLRLIYFSYDVKMKEKGDIPEGYSVSREKKERFSLILESASTNQTSMYLCASSSIGLAGGSNEQFFGPGTRLTVL.

The sample holds many counts of this clonotype. V usage is TRBV20-1 and J usage is TRBJ2-2; D may be TRBD1 (5 bases). CDR3 length: 13 amino acids. Germline CDR1 DFQATT, CDR2 SNEGSKA (reference sequence). The V and J ends lost 2 bases and 5 bases respectively, with 9 bases between them. CDR3 loop: CSARIQVTGELFF. Here the CDR3 DNA reads TGCAGTGCTAGAATACAGGTGACCGGGGAGCTGTTTTTT.

This clonotype was counted many times. V gene TRBV28 combines with J gene TRBJ2-2; D possibly matches TRBD1 or TRBD2 (5 bases each). The V end was cut by 6 bases, the J end by 8 bases, with 19 bases between. Germline CDR1 reads MDHEN; CDR2 reads SYDVKM. This CDR3 is 15 amino acids long. The CDR3 reads CASSYTGLDGGELFF. In nucleotides, the CDR3 is TGTGCCAGCAGCTACACAGGACTCGATGGGGGGGAGCTGTTTTTT. Supplemented by reference TRBV28 and TRBJ2-2, the full variable domain reads DVKVTQSSRYLVKRTGEKVFLECVQDMDHENMFWYRQDPGLGLRLIYFSYDVKMKEKGDIPEGYSVSREKKERFSLILESASTNQTSMYLCASSYTGLDGGELFFGEGSRLTVL.

This clonotype has a handful of counts. The CDR3 DNA reads TGCGCCAGCAGCATGGGACAGGTTAATGAAAAACTGTTTTTT. Translating it yields CASSMGQVNEKLFF. V usage is TRBV5-1 and J usage is TRBJ1-4, with TRBD1 identical over 8 bases. Trimming cost V 4 bases and J 4 bases; bases outside gene matches: 3. Germline V gene lookup returns CDR1 SGHRS and CDR2 YFSETQ. The CDR3 spans 14 residues.